The clone carrying this TCR beta chain was seen only a few times. The antigen remains undetermined. The sample's time point: persistent/refractory GD, antithyroid drugs over 5 years with positive TRAb. Isolated PBMC RNA provided the starting material for the TCR library. In this cohort, patients came from an endocrinology department located in Xi'an, China. V dropped 5 bases and J dropped 1; count of bases not matched to a gene: 4. The CDR3 spans 16 residues. Germline CDR1 and CDR2: MNHEY and SVGEGT. Arm-PCR with iRepertoire HTBI primers amplified the CDR3 regions for these TCR beta libraries. MiXCR, run by TCRdb on the multiplex PCR reads, gives a single entry per CDR3 protein. The sample includes approximately 400,000 distinct CDR3 sequences, around 20% of them seen just once. These data come from a study of regulatory T cells in long-lasting Graves disease. Notes on the study in general: Newly diagnosed Graves' patients exceeded persistent ones in TCR diversity.

V usage is TRBV6-2 or TRBV6-3 and J usage is TRBJ1-6; 8 bases are shared with TRBD1. The source was peripheral blood mononuclear cells (PBMCs), collected when the disease was refractory, from a patient treated with antithyroid drugs. This receptor was taken from a female donor with Graves disease. The CDR3 DNA sequence: TGTGCCAGCAGTCAAAGGACAGGGTCCTATAATTCACCCCTCCACTTT. Translated: CASSQRTGSYNSPLHF.